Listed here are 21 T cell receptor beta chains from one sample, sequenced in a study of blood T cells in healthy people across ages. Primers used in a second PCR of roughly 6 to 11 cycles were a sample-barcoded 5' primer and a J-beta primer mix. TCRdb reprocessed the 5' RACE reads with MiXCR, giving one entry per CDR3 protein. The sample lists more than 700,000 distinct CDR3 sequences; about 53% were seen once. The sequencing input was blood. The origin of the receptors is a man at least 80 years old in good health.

Written as DNA, the CDR3 is TGTGCCAGCAGTGAAAGTAGACTGGGACAGGGAGCGTACGAGCAGTACTTC. Residues: CASSESRLGQGAYEQYF. The rearrangement joins TRBV25-1 to TRBJ2-7; 9 positions agree with TRBD1. CDR1 and CDR2 (germline): MGHDK, SYGVNS. V lost 2 bases to trimming and J lost 4 bases; unmatched junction nucleotides: 12. This CDR3 is built from 17 residues.

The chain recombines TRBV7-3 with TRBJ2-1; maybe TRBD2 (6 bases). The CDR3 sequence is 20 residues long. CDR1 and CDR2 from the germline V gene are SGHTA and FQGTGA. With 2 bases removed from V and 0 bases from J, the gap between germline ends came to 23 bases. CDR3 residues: CASSLETASAPSSSYNEQFF. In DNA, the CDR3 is TGTGCCAGCAGCTTAGAAACTGCTAGCGCTCCGTCGAGCTCCTACAATGAGCAGTTCTTC.

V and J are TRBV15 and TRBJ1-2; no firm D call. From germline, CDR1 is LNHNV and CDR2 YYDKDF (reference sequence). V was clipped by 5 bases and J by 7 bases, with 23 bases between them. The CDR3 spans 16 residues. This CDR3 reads CATSGRFGTTIGGYTF. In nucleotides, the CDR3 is TGTGCCACCAGCGGTCGTTTCGGTACCACTATCGGTGGCTACACCTTC.

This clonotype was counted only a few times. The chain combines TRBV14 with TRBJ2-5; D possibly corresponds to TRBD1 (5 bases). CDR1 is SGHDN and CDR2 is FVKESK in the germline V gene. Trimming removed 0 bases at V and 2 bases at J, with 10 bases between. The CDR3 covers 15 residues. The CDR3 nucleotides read TGTGCCAGCAGCCAAGATAACAGGATGCAAGAGACCCAGTACTTC. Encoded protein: CASSQDNRMQETQYF.

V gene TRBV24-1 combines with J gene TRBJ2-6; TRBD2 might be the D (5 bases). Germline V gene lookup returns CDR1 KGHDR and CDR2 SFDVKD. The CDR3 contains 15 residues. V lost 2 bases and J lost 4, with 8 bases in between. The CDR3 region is CATSDWAGGANVLTF. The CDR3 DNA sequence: TGTGCCACCAGTGATTGGGCGGGCGGGGCCAACGTCCTGACTTTC.

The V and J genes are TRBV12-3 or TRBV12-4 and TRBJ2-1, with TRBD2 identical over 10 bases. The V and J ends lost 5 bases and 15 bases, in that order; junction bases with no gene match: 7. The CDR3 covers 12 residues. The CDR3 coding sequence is TGTGCCAGCAGTAGGGGTAGCGGGAGGCCGTTCTTC. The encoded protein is CASSRGSGRPFF.

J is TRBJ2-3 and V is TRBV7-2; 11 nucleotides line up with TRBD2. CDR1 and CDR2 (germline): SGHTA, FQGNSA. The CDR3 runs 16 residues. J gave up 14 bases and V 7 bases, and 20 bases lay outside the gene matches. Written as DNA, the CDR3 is TGTGCCAGCACCCTAGCGGGAGGAGTGTGGCACAGATACGCGTATTTT. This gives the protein CASTLAGGVWHRYAYF. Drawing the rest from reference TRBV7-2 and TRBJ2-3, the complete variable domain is GAGVSQSPSNKVTEKGKDVELRCDPISGHTALYWYRQSLGQGLEFLIYFQGNSAPDKSGLPSDRFSAERTGGSVSTLTIQRTQQEDSAVYLCASTLAGGVWHRYAYFGPGTRLTVL.

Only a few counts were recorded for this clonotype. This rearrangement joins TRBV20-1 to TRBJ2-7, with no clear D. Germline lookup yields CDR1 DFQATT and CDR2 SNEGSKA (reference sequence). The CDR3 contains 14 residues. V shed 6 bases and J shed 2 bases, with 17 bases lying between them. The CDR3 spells CSAVGNKEPYEQYF. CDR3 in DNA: TGCAGTGCCGTGGGAAACAAAGAACCCTACGAGCAGTACTTC.

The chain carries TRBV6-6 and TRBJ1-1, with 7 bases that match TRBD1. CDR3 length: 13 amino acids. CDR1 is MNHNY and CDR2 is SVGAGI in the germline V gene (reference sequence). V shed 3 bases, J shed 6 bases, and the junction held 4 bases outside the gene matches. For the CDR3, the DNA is TGTGCCAGCAGTTATTACAGGGGACCTGAAGCTTTCTTT. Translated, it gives CASSYYRGPEAFF.

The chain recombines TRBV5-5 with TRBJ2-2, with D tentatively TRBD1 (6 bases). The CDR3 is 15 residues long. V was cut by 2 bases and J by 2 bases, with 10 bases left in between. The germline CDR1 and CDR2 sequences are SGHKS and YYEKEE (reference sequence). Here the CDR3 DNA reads TGTGCCAGCAGCTTTGGGGACATCAACACCGGGGAGCTGTTTTTT. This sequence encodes CASSFGDINTGELFF.

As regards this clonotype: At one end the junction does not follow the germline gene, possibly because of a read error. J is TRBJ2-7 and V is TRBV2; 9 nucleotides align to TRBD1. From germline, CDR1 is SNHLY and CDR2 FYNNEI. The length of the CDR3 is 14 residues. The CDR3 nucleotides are TGTGCCAGCAATGAACAGGGGGCAACCTACGAGCAGTACTTC. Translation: CASNEQGATYEQYF.

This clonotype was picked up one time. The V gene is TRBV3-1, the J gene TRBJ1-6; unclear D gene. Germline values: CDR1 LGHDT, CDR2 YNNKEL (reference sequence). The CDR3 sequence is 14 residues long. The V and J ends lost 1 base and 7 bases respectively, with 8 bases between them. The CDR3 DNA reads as TGTGCCAGCAGCCAAGTCGTAGGAAATTCACCCCTCCACTTT. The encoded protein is CASSQVVGNSPLHF.

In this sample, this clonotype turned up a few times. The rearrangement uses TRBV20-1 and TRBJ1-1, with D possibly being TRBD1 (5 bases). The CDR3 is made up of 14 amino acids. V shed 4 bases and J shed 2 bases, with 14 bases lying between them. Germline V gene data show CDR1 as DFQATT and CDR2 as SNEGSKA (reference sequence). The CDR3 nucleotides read TGCAGTGCTAAGACCTCGGGGGTAAACACTGAAGCTTTCTTT. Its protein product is CSAKTSGVNTEAFF.

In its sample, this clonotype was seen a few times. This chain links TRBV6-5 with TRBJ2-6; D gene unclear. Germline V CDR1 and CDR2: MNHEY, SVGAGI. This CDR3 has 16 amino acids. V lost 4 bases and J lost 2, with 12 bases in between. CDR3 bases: TGTGCCAGCAGTTTCTGGGTTGGCCCTGGGGCCAACGTCCTGACTTTC. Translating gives CASSFWVGPGANVLTF.

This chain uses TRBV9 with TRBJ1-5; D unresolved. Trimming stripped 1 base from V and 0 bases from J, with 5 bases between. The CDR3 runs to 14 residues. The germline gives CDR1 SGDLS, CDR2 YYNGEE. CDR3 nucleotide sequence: TGTGCCAGCAGCGTATTGGATAGCAATCAGCCCCAGCATTTT. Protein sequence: CASSVLDSNQPQHF. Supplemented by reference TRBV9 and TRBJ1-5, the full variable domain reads DSGVTQTPKHLITATGQRVTLRCSPRSGDLSVYWYQQSLDQGLQFLIQYYNGEERAKGNILERFSAQQFPDLHSELNLSSLELGDSALYFCASSVLDSNQPQHFGDGTRLSIL.

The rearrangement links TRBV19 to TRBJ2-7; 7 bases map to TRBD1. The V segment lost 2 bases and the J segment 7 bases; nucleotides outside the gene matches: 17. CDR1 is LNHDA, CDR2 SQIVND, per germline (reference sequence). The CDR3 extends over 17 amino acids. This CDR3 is CASSIIRGQSSYNEQYF. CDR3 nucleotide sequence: TGTGCCAGTAGTATAATCCGGGGACAGAGCTCCTACAATGAGCAGTACTTC.

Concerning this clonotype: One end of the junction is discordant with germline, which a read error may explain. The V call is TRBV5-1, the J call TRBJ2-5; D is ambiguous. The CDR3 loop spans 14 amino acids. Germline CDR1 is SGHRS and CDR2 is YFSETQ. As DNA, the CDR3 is TGCGCCGGCAGCTTGAACAACCTCCAAGAGACCCAGTACTTC. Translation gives CAGSLNNLQETQYF. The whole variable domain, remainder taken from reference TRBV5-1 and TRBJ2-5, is KAGVTQTPRYLIKTRGQQVTLSCSPISGHRSVSWYQQTPGQGLQFLFEYFSETQRNKGNFPGRFSGRQFSNSRSEMNVSTLELGDSALYLCAGSLNNLQETQYFGPGTRLLVL.

DNA of the CDR3: TGCAGTGCTAGTCTTCCTAGCGGATACAATGAGCAGTTCTTC. Translation: CSASLPSGYNEQFF. V is TRBV20-1 and J is TRBJ2-1; TRBD2 aligns across 7 bases. This CDR3 is 14 amino acids long. Per germline, CDR1 DFQATT and CDR2 SNEGSKA (reference sequence). The V segment lost 3 bases and the J segment 4 bases; nucleotides outside the gene matches: 6.

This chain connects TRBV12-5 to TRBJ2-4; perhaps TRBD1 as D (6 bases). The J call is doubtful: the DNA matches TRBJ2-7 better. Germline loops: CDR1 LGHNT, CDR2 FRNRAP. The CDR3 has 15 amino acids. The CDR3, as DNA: TGTGCTAGTGGTTTGGAGCAGGGGAACTCCTACGAGCAGTACTTC. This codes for CASGLEQGNSYEQYF.

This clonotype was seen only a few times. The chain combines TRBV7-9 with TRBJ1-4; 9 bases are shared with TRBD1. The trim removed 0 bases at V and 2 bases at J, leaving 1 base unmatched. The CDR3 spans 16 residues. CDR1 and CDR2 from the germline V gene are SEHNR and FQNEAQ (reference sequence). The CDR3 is CASSLAGTGTNEKLFF. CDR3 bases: TGTGCCAGCAGCTTAGCGGGGACAGGGACTAATGAAAAACTGTTTTTT.

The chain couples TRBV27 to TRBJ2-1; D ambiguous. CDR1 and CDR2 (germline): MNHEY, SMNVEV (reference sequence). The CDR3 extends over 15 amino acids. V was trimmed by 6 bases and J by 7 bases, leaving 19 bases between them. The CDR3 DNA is TGTGCCAGCAGCCTACTATCCCCTAATCCTAATGAGCAGTTCTTC. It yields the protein CASSLLSPNPNEQFF.